The T cell receptor beta chain under discussion was sequenced for a study of cytomegalovirus exposure and HLA in healthy donors. This CDR3 comprises 18 residues. Per germline, CDR1 SGDLS and CDR2 YYNGEE. After removal of 4 bases from V and 5 bases from J, the junction contained 15 bases not matched to a gene. The PCR employed 60 Vbeta primers together with 13 Jbeta primers. The table came from immunoSEQ multiplex PCR; TCRdb's copy has only in-frame clones and leaves some out. The sample table sets out about 67,000 clones. V is TRBV9 and J is TRBJ2-1; TRBD1 agrees at 10 bases. Sequenced material: PBMCs. The receptor was derived from a man aged 25 to 45 in good health and CMV-seropositive. The CDR3 nucleotides are TGTGCCAGCAGCCCGAGGGGGGCCGGGACAGGGGCTAACAATGAGCAGTTCTTC. Translated, it gives CASSPRGAGTGANNEQFF.